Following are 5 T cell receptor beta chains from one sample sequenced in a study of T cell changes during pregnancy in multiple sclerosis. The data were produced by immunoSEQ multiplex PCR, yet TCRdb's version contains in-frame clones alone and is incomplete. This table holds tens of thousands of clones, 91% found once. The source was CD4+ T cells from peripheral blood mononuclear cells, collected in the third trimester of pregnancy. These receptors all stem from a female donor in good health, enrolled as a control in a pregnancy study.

The CDR3 reads CASSLELGGRNTIYF. In DNA form, the CDR3 reads TGTGCCAGCAGCTTGGAGTTGGGGGGTAGAAACACCATATATTTT. The rearrangement uses TRBV7-2 and TRBJ1-3; D may be TRBD1 (5 bases). The V end was cut by 3 bases, the J end by 5 bases, with 14 bases between. Germline values: CDR1 SGHTA, CDR2 FQGNSA. The CDR3 is 15 residues long. Together with reference TRBV7-2 and TRBJ1-3, the CDR3 gives the full variable domain: GAGVSQSPSNKVTEKGKDVELRCDPISGHTALYWYRQSLGQGLEFLIYFQGNSAPDKSGLPSDRFSAERTGGSVSTLTIQRTQQEDSAVYLCASSLELGGRNTIYFGEGSWLTVV.

CDR3 coding DNA: TGTGCCAGCAGTTTCTTAAAGACAGGGGGCGGGTTTGGTGGCTACACCTTC. Its protein product is CASSFLKTGGGFGGYTF. The chain is built from TRBV27 and TRBJ1-2; 10 bases map to TRBD1. From germline, CDR1 is MNHEY and CDR2 SMNVEV (reference sequence). The CDR3 is made up of 17 amino acids. With V trimmed by 3 bases and J by 7 bases, 14 bases remained unmatched.

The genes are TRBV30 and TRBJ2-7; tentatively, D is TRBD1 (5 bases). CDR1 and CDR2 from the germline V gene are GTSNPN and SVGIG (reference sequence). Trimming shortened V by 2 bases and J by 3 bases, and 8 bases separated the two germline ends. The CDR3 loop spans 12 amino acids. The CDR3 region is CAWSRGGYEQYF. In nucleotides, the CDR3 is TGTGCCTGGAGTAGGGGCGGCTACGAGCAGTACTTC.

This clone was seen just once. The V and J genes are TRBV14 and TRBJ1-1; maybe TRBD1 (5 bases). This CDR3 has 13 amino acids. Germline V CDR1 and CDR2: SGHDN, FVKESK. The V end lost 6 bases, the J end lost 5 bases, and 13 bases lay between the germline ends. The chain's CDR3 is CASSRWGGTEAFF. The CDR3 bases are TGTGCCAGCAGTCGATGGGGGGGGACTGAAGCTTTCTTT.

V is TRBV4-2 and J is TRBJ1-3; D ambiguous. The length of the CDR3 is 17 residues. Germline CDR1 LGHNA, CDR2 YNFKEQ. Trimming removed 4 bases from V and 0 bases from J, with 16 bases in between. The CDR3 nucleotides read TGTGCCAGCAGCCGGGAGGTAGCAGGCTCCTCTGGAAACACCATATATTTT. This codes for CASSREVAGSSGNTIYF.